This TCR beta chain was identified during a study of low-dose radiotherapy and immunotherapy resistance in tumors. Across the study: Cohort 1 patients were irradiated with 0.5 Gy fractions every 2 weeks to 6.5 Gy total. Every two weeks, the protocol called for intravenous cyclophosphamide at 200 mg/m2. It was given one day before each radiation and immunotherapy administration. Daily oral aspirin at 300 mg began on cycle 1 day 1 and lasted four cycles.

The donors' regimen was nivolumab, ipilimumab, aspirin, low-dose cyclophosphamide and low-dose radiotherapy. With 3 bases clipped from V and 2 bases from J, the junction kept 6 bases outside the gene matches. Germline lookup yields CDR1 KGHSH and CDR2 LQKENI. The CDR3 runs to 15 residues. Alpha and beta chains were covered, as first-strand cDNA relied on TRAV- and TRBV-specific primers. Over around 19 PCR cycles, TCRs were amplified from a constant-region primer and V-primer adapter. TCRdb processed the reads anew with MiXCR; each CDR3 protein has one entry. Of around 13,000 distinct CDR3 sequences in the sample, less than 65% were seen once.

The V gene is TRBV18, the J gene TRBJ2-7; 8 bases are a match to TRBD2. The clonotype comes from a human donor with advanced metastatic prostate, ovarian, gallbladder or colorectal cancer (not recorded which). This table probably holds off-target reads from a library built for another chain. CDR3 nucleotide sequence: TGTGCCAGCTCACCTCCAGCGGGGGCCGCCTACGAGCAGTACTTC. This encodes CASSPPAGAAYEQYF.